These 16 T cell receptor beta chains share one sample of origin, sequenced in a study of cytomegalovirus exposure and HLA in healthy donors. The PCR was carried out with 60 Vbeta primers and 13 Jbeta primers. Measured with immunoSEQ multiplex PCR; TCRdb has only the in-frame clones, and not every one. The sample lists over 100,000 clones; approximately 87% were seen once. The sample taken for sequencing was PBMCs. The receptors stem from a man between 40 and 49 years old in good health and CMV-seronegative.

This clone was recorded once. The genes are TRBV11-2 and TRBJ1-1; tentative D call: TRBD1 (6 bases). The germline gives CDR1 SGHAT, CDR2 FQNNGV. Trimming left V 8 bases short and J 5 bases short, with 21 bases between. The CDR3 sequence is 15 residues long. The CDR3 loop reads CASGQTWGGRTEAFF. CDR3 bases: TGTGCCAGCGGACAGACCTGGGGGGGAAGGACTGAAGCTTTCTTT.

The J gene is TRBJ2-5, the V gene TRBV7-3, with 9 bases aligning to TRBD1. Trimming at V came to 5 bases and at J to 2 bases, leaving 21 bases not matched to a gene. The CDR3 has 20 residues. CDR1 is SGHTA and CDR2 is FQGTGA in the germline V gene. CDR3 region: CASSSKVRYLGGQGQETQYF. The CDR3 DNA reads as TGTGCCAGCAGCAGCAAAGTACGTTACCTAGGGGGACAGGGTCAAGAGACCCAGTACTTC.

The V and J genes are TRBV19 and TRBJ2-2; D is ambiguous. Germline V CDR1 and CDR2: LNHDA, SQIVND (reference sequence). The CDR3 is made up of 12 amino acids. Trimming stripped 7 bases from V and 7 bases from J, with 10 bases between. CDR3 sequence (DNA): TGTGCCAGTAATCGGGTAGGCGGGGAGCTGTTTTTT. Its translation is CASNRVGGELFF. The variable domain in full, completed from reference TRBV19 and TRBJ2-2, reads DGGITQSPKYLFRKEGQNVTLSCEQNLNHDAMYWYRQDPGQGLRLIYYSQIVNDFQKGDIAEGYSVSREKKESFPLTVTSAQKNPTAFYLCASNRVGGELFFGEGSRLTVL.

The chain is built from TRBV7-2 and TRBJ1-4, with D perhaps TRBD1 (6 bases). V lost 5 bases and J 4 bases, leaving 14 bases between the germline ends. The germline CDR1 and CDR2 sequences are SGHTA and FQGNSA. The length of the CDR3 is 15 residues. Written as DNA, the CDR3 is TGTGCCAGCAGCCCCTGGACAGAGCTTAATGAAAAACTGTTTTTT. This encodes CASSPWTELNEKLFF.

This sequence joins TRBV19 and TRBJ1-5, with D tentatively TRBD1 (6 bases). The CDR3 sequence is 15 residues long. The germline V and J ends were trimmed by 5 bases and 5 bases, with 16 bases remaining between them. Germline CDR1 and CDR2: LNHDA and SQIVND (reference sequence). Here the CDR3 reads CASSALTGLYQPQHF. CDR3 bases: TGTGCCAGTAGTGCGTTGACAGGTTTATATCAGCCCCAGCATTTT.

CDR3 bases: TGTGCCTGGAGTTGGGACAATGTACAAGAGACCCAGTACTTC. It codes for CAWSWDNVQETQYF. The V call is TRBV30, the J call TRBJ2-5; tentative D call: TRBD1 (6 bases). With 2 bases removed from V and 2 bases from J, the gap between germline ends came to 12 bases. Looked up from germline, CDR1 is GTSNPN and CDR2 is SVGIG (reference sequence). CDR3 size: 14 residues.

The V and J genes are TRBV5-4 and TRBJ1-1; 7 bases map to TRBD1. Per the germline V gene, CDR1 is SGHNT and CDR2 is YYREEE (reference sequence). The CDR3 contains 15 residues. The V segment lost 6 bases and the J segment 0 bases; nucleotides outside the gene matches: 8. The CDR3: CASTLDRWVNTEAFF. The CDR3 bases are TGTGCCAGCACCCTGGACAGGTGGGTGAACACTGAAGCTTTCTTT. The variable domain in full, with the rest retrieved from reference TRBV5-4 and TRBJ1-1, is ETGVTQSPTHLIKTRGQQVTLRCSSQSGHNTVSWYQQALGQGPQFIFQYYREEENGRGNFPPRFSGLQFPNYSSELNVNALELDDSALYLCASTLDRWVNTEAFFGQGTRLTVV.

DNA for the CDR3: TGTGCCAGCAGCACCCGGACAGGGGGCACAGATACGCAGTATTTT. Translated, it gives CASSTRTGGTDTQYF. The chain couples TRBV11-1 to TRBJ2-3, with 9 bases lining up with TRBD1. The CDR3 has 15 amino acids. Germline CDR1 is SGHAT and CDR2 is FQDESV (reference sequence). V lost 5 bases and J lost 1; bases outside the gene matches: 4.

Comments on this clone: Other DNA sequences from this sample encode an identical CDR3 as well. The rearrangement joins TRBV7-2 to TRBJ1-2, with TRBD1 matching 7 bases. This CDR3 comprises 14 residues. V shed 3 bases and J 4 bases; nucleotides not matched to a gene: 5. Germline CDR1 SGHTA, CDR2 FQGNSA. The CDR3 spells CASSLAGGAYGYTF. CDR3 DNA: TGTGCCAGCAGCTTGGCAGGGGGTGCCTATGGCTACACCTTC.

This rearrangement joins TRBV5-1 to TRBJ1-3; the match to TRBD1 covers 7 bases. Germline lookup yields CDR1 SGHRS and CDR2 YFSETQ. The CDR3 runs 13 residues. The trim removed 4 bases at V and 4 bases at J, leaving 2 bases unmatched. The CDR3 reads CASSQGQGNTIYF. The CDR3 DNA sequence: TGCGCCAGCAGCCAGGGACAGGGAAACACCATATATTTT. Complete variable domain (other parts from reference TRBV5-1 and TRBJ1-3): KAGVTQTPRYLIKTRGQQVTLSCSPISGHRSVSWYQQTPGQGLQFLFEYFSETQRNKGNFPGRFSGRQFSNSRSEMNVSTLELGDSALYLCASSQGQGNTIYFGEGSWLTVV.

Here the CDR3 DNA reads TGTGCCAGCAGCTTGGACAGGGGGAACTATGGCTACACCTTC. Its translation is CASSLDRGNYGYTF. The V and J genes are TRBV5-4 and TRBJ1-2, with TRBD1 identical over 8 bases. Germline CDR1 and CDR2: SGHNT and YYREEE (reference sequence). This CDR3 is 14 amino acids long. V gave up 0 bases and J gave up 2 bases; unmatched junction bases: 0.

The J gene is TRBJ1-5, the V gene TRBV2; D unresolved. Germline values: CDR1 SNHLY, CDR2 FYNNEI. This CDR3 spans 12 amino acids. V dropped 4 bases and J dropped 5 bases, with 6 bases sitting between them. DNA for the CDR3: TGTGCCAGCAGTGGGCGGTATCAGCCCCAGCATTTT. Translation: CASSGRYQPQHF.

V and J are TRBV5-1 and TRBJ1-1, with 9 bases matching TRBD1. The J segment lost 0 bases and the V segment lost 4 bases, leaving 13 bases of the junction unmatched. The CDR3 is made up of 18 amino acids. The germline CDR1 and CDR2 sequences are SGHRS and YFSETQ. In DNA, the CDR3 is TGCGCCAGCAGCCCCCAACCGGGGACAGGGACCATGAACACTGAAGCTTTCTTT. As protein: CASSPQPGTGTMNTEAFF.

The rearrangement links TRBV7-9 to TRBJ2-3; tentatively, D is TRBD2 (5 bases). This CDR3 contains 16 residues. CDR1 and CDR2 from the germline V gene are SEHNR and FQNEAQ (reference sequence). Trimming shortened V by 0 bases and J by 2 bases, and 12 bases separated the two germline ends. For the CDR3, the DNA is TGTGCCAGCAGCTTAGCGGAGGCCCCCTCCACAGATACGCAGTATTTT. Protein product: CASSLAEAPSTDTQYF.

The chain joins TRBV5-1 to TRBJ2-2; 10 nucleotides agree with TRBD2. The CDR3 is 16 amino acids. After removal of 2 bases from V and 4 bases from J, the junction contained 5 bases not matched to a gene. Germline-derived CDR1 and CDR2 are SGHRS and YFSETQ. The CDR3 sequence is CASSFSSGGLTGELFF. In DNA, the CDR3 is TGCGCCAGCAGCTTCTCTAGCGGGGGACTCACCGGGGAGCTGTTTTTT.

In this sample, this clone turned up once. In nucleotides, the CDR3 is TGCGCCAGCAGCTTCAACTACAATGAGCAGTTCTTC. Encoded protein: CASSFNYNEQFF. The chain uses TRBV5-1 and TRBJ2-1; D ambiguous. There are 12 residues in the CDR3. Trimming removed 2 bases at V and 3 bases at J, with 3 bases between. The germline gives CDR1 SGHRS, CDR2 YFSETQ.